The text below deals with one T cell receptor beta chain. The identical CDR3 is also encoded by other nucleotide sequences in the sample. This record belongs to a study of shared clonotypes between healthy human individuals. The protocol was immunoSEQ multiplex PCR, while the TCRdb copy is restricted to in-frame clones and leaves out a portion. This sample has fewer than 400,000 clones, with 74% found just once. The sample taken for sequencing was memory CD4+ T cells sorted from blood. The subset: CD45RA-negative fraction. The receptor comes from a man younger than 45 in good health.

In DNA, the CDR3 is TGTGCCAGCTCCCCCCGGGACACCTCTGGGGCCAACGTCCTGACTTTC. Its protein product is CASSPRDTSGANVLTF. The gene calls are TRBV18 and TRBJ2-6; weak D call: TRBD1 (6 bases). Trimming pared 6 bases from V and 0 bases from J, leaving 12 bases between. Germline V gene data show CDR1 as KGHSH and CDR2 as LQKENI. The CDR3 has 16 amino acids.